What follows are 27 T cell receptor beta chains derived from one specimen sequenced in a study of T cells in Graves' hyperthyroidism and ophthalmopathy. Template material for amplifying TCR beta CDR3 regions consisted of RNA transcripts. TCR CDR3 regions were first amplified by RT-PCR with HTBI primers. TCRdb re-called the multiplex PCR reads with MiXCR, one entry per CDR3 protein. Altogether roughly 750,000 distinct CDR3 sequences are present, about 17% being singletons, with the ten largest covering 8.4%. Sample: blood. The receptor set was obtained from a man in his late teens or twenties with Graves' hyperthyroidism.

On this clonotype: Since a much larger clone is just one base distant, this may be a read error. The chain employs TRBV7-9 and TRBJ2-7; D may be TRBD1 or TRBD2 (5 bases each). Germline CDR1 and CDR2: SEHNR and FQNEAQ (reference sequence). The CDR3 length is 15 residues. CDR3 residues: CASSLVGASKDEQHF. The CDR3 coding sequence is TGTGCCAGCAGCTTGGTCGGGGCGTCGAAGGACGAGCAGCACTTC.

As regards this clonotype: This could be a read error, since a much larger clone is one nucleotide away. The rearrangement links TRBV28 to TRBJ2-7; no firm D call. CDR1 is MDHEN and CDR2 is SYDVKM in the germline V gene. The length of the CDR3 is 11 residues. CDR3 in amino acids: CASISNYEQHF. CDR3 DNA sequence: TGTGCCAGCATCTCGAACTACGAGCAGCACTTC.

The table lists this clonotype with many counts. The V gene is TRBV5-6, the J gene TRBJ2-1, with 7 bases fitting TRBD1. The CDR3 runs to 15 residues. CDR1 is SGHDT, CDR2 YYEEEE, per germline. J lost 5 bases, V lost 3 bases, and 8 bases had no gene match. The CDR3 reads CASSSLGQTNNEQFF. The CDR3 DNA reads TGTGCCAGCAGCTCTTTGGGACAGACCAACAATGAGCAGTTCTTC.

V and J are TRBV19 and TRBJ2-5; either TRBD1 or TRBD2 may fit D (6 bases each). CDR3 length: 14 amino acids. Trimming removed 10 bases at V and 4 bases at J, with 19 bases between. Germline V gives CDR1 LNHDA, CDR2 SQIVND (reference sequence). CDR3 sequence (DNA): TGTGCCACCACCCGGCCGGGGGCGCGAGAGACCCAGTACTTC. Residues: CATTRPGARETQYF.

The chain employs TRBV4-1 and TRBJ2-3; D not resolved. V was cut by 0 bases and J by 0 bases, with 10 bases left in between. The CDR3 length is 16 residues. Germline CDR1 MGHRA, CDR2 YSYEKL. The CDR3 spells CASSQDHHSSTDTQYF. The DNA of the CDR3 is TGCGCCAGCAGCCAAGATCATCACAGCAGCACAGATACGCAGTATTTT.

This clonotype was found a few times. The chain uses TRBV28 and TRBJ2-5, with D unclear. Trimming cost V 6 bases and J 0 bases, with 5 bases left between them. The CDR3 extends over 12 amino acids. Germline V gives CDR1 MDHEN, CDR2 SYDVKM. The CDR3 loop is CASRQYQETQYF. The CDR3 DNA follows: TGTGCCAGCAGACAGTACCAAGAGACCCAGTACTTC.

Ten or more counts support this clonotype. The chain has TRBV2 and TRBJ1-2, with 11 bases that match TRBD1. This CDR3 has 16 residues. Trimming cost V 1 base and J 3 bases; bases outside gene matches: 4. The germline CDR1 and CDR2 sequences are SNHLY and FYNNEI. CDR3 in amino acids: CASSEGTGGLDYGYTF. The CDR3 DNA sequence: TGTGCCAGCAGTGAAGGGACAGGGGGCCTGGACTATGGCTACACCTTC.

In its sample, this clonotype was seen many times. The rearrangement uses TRBV20-1 and TRBJ2-5, with D perhaps TRBD1 (6 bases). From germline, CDR1 is DFQATT and CDR2 SNEGSKA (reference sequence). This CDR3 has 13 amino acids. V gave up 3 bases and J gave up 3 bases, with 11 bases separating them. The CDR3 reads CSASRTDKETQYF. CDR3 DNA sequence: TGCAGTGCTAGTCGGACAGACAAAGAGACCCAGTACTTC.

This clonotype was observed a handful of times. The rearrangement uses TRBV24-1 and TRBJ2-7; TRBD2 matches 13 bases. CDR1 is KGHDR, CDR2 SFDVKD, per germline. The CDR3 runs to 16 residues. The trim removed 4 bases at V and 4 bases at J, leaving 6 bases unmatched. The CDR3 DNA sequence: TGTGCCACCAGTGACTATCGGACTAGCGGGGGATACGAGCAGTACTTC. Encoded protein: CATSDYRTSGGYEQYF.

The chain has TRBV12-3 or TRBV12-4 and TRBJ2-2; the D gene could be TRBD1 or TRBD2 (6 bases each). V lost 8 bases and J 4 bases, leaving 14 bases between the germline ends. The CDR3 covers 14 residues. The CDR3 sequence is CASGSGATTGELFF. CDR3 coding DNA: TGTGCCAGCGGTTCGGGGGCGACCACCGGGGAGCTGTTTTTT.

This clonotype was seen a few times. This sequence joins TRBV25-1 and TRBJ2-7; 11 nucleotides match TRBD2. Germline CDR1 is MGHDK and CDR2 is SYGVNS. The CDR3 runs 15 residues. With 6 bases clipped from V and 5 bases from J, the junction kept 9 bases outside the gene matches. CDR3 protein: CASSLTLAGGDEQYF. The CDR3, as DNA: TGTGCCAGCAGCCTTACTCTAGCGGGAGGCGACGAGCAGTACTTC.

This clonotype was seen a few times. The chain employs TRBV7-9 and TRBJ1-4; D is uncertain. The ends were cut back, 5 bases at V and 8 bases at J, with 9 bases in the middle. CDR3 length: 12 residues. CDR1 SEHNR and CDR2 FQNEAQ come from the germline V gene (reference sequence). Written as DNA, the CDR3 is TGTGCCAGCAGCCCAAGAGACGAAAAACTGTTTTTT. Residues: CASSPRDEKLFF.

CDR3 protein: CASSEAFAGFKNQPQHF. In DNA form, the CDR3 reads TGTGCCAGCAGTGAAGCTTTCGCGGGATTCAAAAATCAGCCCCAGCATTTT. The rearrangement joins TRBV6-1 to TRBJ1-5; D ambiguous. V lost 0 bases and J 4 bases, leaving 16 bases between the germline ends. Germline V CDR1 and CDR2: MNHNS, SASEGT. The CDR3 sequence is 17 residues long.

This clonotype was counted between two and nine times. DNA of the CDR3: TGTGCCAGCAGTTCCCTACCTTCCGGGACAGGGAATTACGAGCAGTACTTC. Translation: CASSSLPSGTGNYEQYF. The chain carries TRBV11-2 and TRBJ2-7; the match to TRBD1 covers 9 bases. CDR1 is SGHAT and CDR2 is FQNNGV in the germline V gene. This CDR3 is 17 amino acids long. The junction had 16 bases not matched to a gene; V was cut back by 6 bases and J by 4 bases.

As for this clonotype: Possible read error: a much larger clone is one base away. V is TRBV12-3 or TRBV12-4 and J is TRBJ1-2; possible D gene TRBD1, 6 bases. The CDR3 sequence is 14 residues long. CDR3 region: CAGSFIYEQGGYTF. Here the CDR3 DNA reads TGTGCCGGCAGTTTTATCTACGAGCAGGGGGGCTACACCTTC.

This clonotype occurred many times. J is TRBJ1-1 and V is TRBV2; a possible D gene is TRBD1 (5 bases). The CDR3 extends over 14 amino acids. Germline assignment: CDR1 SNHLY and CDR2 FYNNEI. The ends were cut back, 1 base at V and 3 bases at J, with 9 bases in the middle. The CDR3 DNA sequence: TGTGCCAGCAGTGAAGACAGGAGGGACACTGAAGCTTTCTTT. This sequence encodes CASSEDRRDTEAFF.

This clonotype has only a few counts. The V gene is TRBV7-2, the J gene TRBJ2-7, with 8 bases aligning to TRBD2. This CDR3 has 16 amino acids. The germline V gene has CDR1 SGHTA and CDR2 FQGNSA. J gave up 3 bases and V 5 bases, and 12 bases lay outside the gene matches. This chain's CDR3 is CASSGTPRAGVYEQYF. The DNA for the CDR3 is TGTGCCAGCAGCGGGACTCCGCGAGCGGGAGTCTACGAGCAGTACTTC. The complete variable domain, with remaining parts taken from reference TRBV7-2 and TRBJ2-7, reads GAGVSQSPSNKVTEKGKDVELRCDPISGHTALYWYRQSLGQGLEFLIYFQGNSAPDKSGLPSDRFSAERTGGSVSTLTIQRTQQEDSAVYLCASSGTPRAGVYEQYFGPGTRLTVT.

The gene calls are TRBV6-1 and TRBJ2-2; a possible D gene is TRBD2 (5 bases). Trimming shortened V by 5 bases and J by 6 bases, and 10 bases separated the two germline ends. CDR1 and CDR2 (germline): MNHNS, SASEGT. CDR3 length: 13 residues. The CDR3 nucleotides read TGTGCCAGCAGTACCACTAGGTCCGGGGAGCTGTTTTTT. This encodes CASSTTRSGELFF.

The V and J genes are TRBV28 and TRBJ2-7; 9 positions match TRBD1. This CDR3 contains 15 residues. Trimming at V came to 5 bases and at J to 5 bases, leaving 10 bases not matched to a gene. Germline CDR1 MDHEN, CDR2 SYDVKM. CDR3 DNA: TGTGCCAGCAGTACCCGGGACAGGGCGCGGGACGAGCAGTACTTC. This gives the protein CASSTRDRARDEQYF.

The CDR3 region is CASSQGWGREKYNSPLHF. CDR3 coding DNA: TGTGCCAGCAGCCAAGGCTGGGGCAGGGAAAAGTATAATTCACCCCTCCACTTT. The rearrangement links TRBV14 to TRBJ1-6; maybe TRBD1 (5 bases). Germline assignment: CDR1 SGHDN and CDR2 FVKESK. Deletions cut 1 base from V and 4 bases from J, with 17 bases between. This CDR3 is built from 18 residues.

V gene TRBV24-1 combines with J gene TRBJ2-2; 10 bases are a match to TRBD1. Germline-derived CDR1 and CDR2 are KGHDR and SFDVKD. The CDR3 totals 16 residues. Germline trimming cut 4 bases from V and 5 bases from J; bases unmatched to any gene: 6. The CDR3 spells CATSDRDRGFTGELFF. The CDR3 coding sequence is TGTGCCACCAGTGACCGGGACAGGGGATTTACCGGGGAGCTGTTTTTT.

The rearrangement joins TRBV25-1 to TRBJ1-1; 9 bases map to TRBD1. The CDR3 contains 16 residues. Germline V gene data show CDR1 as MGHDK and CDR2 as SYGVNS. V shed 6 bases, J shed 3 bases, and the junction held 11 bases outside the gene matches. CDR3 sequence reads: CASRGDRAFDYTEAFF. The CDR3 DNA is TGTGCCAGCAGGGGGGACAGGGCCTTTGACTACACTGAAGCTTTCTTT.

The CDR3 loop is CASSEGVYLHF. The CDR3 DNA follows: TGCGCCAGCAGTGAGGGGGTTTATCTCCACTTT. The chain joins TRBV10-2 to TRBJ1-6; D unresolved. Germline CDR1 and CDR2: WSHSY and SAAADI. The CDR3 consists of 11 residues. V lost 2 bases and J 16 bases, leaving 9 bases between the germline ends.

Only a few counts were recorded for this clonotype. The chain carries TRBV11-2 and TRBJ2-7; possible D gene TRBD1, 5 bases. V gave up 5 bases and J gave up 2 bases, with 16 bases separating them. The germline V gene encodes CDR1 SGHAT and CDR2 FQNNGV. This CDR3 contains 15 residues. CDR3 protein: CASSHPRLGAYEQYF. CDR3 nucleotides: TGTGCCAGCAGCCACCCCCGCCTAGGGGCCTACGAGCAGTACTTC.

The rearrangement joins TRBV6-1 to TRBJ1-5, with D maybe TRBD1 (6 bases). This CDR3 has 13 amino acids. Germline V gene lookup returns CDR1 MNHNS and CDR2 SASEGT. V lost 7 bases to trimming and J lost 6 bases, with 13 bases between them. DNA for the CDR3: TGTGCCAGCAACTTAGGGGGTCGTCAGCCCCAGCATTTT. As protein: CASNLGGRQPQHF.

V is TRBV20-1 and J is TRBJ1-2; TRBD1 matches at 8 bases. CDR3 length equals 14 residues. J gave up 2 bases and V 7 bases, and 9 bases lay outside the gene matches. CDR1 and CDR2 from the germline V gene are DFQATT and SNEGSKA (reference sequence). CDR3: CSGWDRRDNYGYTF. The CDR3 DNA is TGCAGTGGATGGGACAGGCGCGACAACTATGGCTACACCTTC.

The gene calls are TRBV19 and TRBJ2-1; 12 positions match TRBD2. This CDR3 region has 16 residues. Germline trimming cut 6 bases from V and 3 bases from J; bases unmatched to any gene: 6. Per the germline V gene, CDR1 is LNHDA and CDR2 is SQIVND (reference sequence). The CDR3 DNA reads as TGTGCCAGTAGAAAGAGGACTAGCGGGATCTACAATGAGCAGTTCTTC. It yields the protein CASRKRTSGIYNEQFF.